This T cell receptor (beta chain) was profiled in a study of T cells after yellow fever vaccination. Overall study findings and caveats: In post-booster samples, most primary-vaccination clones reappeared (around 95% CD4, 88% CD8).

This clonotype was picked up a small number of times. Its antigen is not identified. From the 5' RACE reads, TCRdb called clonotypes with MiXCR, one entry per CDR3 protein. Of around 500,000 distinct CDR3 sequences listed, just over 20% are singletons. This clonotype originated in a man aged 18 to 29 who received the YFV17D yellow fever vaccine. Sequencing used PBMCs, obtained approximately 22 days after the first yellow fever vaccination.

CDR3 bases: TGTGCCAGCACCGACAGGGTAAGCAATCAGCCCCAGCATTTT. Its protein is CASTDRVSNQPQHF. This sequence joins TRBV2 and TRBJ1-5, with 7 positions matching TRBD1. J lost 1 base, V lost 7 bases, and 4 bases had no gene match. This CDR3 region has 14 residues. The germline CDR1 and CDR2 sequences are SNHLY and FYNNEI.